The 8 T cell receptor beta chains below were found in one sample sequenced in a study of shared clonotypes between healthy human individuals. TCRdb's table, derived via immunoSEQ multiplex PCR, lists solely in-frame clones and lacks some. The data hold approximately 350,000 clones, with approximately 79% observed a single time. Sequences were obtained from memory CD4+ T cells sorted from blood. Subset meaning: CD45RA-negative fraction. These receptor sequences come from a man aged 30 to 39 in good health.

The chain links TRBV23-1 to TRBJ1-4; D gene uncertain. TRBV23-1 is given ORF status, its function remaining uncertain. The CDR3 is 12 amino acids. V lost 4 bases and J 5 bases, leaving 5 bases between the germline ends. The CDR3, as DNA: TGCGCCAGCAGTCTCTGGAATGAAAAACTGTTTTTT. Translation: CASSLWNEKLFF.

The chain joins TRBV7-2 to TRBJ2-7; D is unclear. Germline V gene data show CDR1 as SGHTA and CDR2 as FQGNSA. Trimming pared 2 bases from V and 7 bases from J, leaving 9 bases between. CDR3 size: 12 residues. The CDR3 here is CASSLNSGEQYF. CDR3 coding DNA: TGTGCCAGCAGCTTAAATTCTGGAGAGCAGTACTTC.

The chain has TRBV6-6 and TRBJ1-1; weak D call: TRBD1 (5 bases). The CDR3 consists of 14 residues. Germline CDR1 and CDR2: MNHNY and SVGAGI (reference sequence). Trimming removed 6 bases from V and 4 bases from J, with 15 bases in between. The CDR3: CASSLRALGTEAFF. CDR3 nucleotide sequence: TGTGCCAGCAGCCTCAGGGCTTTAGGCACTGAAGCTTTCTTT.

The rearrangement joins TRBV6-1 to TRBJ2-2; D gene ambiguous. Trimming left V 8 bases short and J 6 bases short, with 10 bases between. From germline, CDR1 is MNHNS and CDR2 SASEGT. The CDR3 totals 12 residues. The CDR3 spells CASGVRSGELFF. The CDR3 DNA is TGTGCCAGCGGGGTAAGATCCGGGGAGCTGTTTTTT.

The gene calls are TRBV28 and TRBJ1-2, with D hard to call. This CDR3 is built from 12 residues. Trimming stripped 6 bases from V and 4 bases from J, with 9 bases between. Looked up from germline, CDR1 is MDHEN and CDR2 is SYDVKM. DNA of the CDR3: TGTGCCAGCAGCCCCTTAGGCTATGGCTACACCTTC. Translated: CASSPLGYGYTF.

The rearrangement links TRBV14 to TRBJ1-1; TRBD1 aligns across 11 bases. The trim removed 4 bases at V and 9 bases at J, leaving 16 bases unmatched. The length of the CDR3 is 17 residues. Germline lookup yields CDR1 SGHDN and CDR2 FVKESK. The CDR3 sequence: CASSPVRTGGESSQAFF. The CDR3, as DNA: TGTGCCAGCAGCCCGGTCCGGACAGGGGGCGAATCGTCTCAAGCTTTCTTT.

V gene TRBV27 combines with J gene TRBJ2-7; 12 nucleotides line up with TRBD1. Germline assignment: CDR1 MNHEY and CDR2 SMNVEV (reference sequence). V lost 6 bases to trimming and J lost 10 bases; unmatched junction nucleotides: 19. The length of the CDR3 is 17 residues. The DNA of the CDR3 is TGTGCCAGCAGCCCTTTTCCGCCCGGGACAGGGGGCGCTCCTCAGTACTTC. Protein: CASSPFPPGTGGAPQYF.

J is TRBJ2-7 and V is TRBV7-9; maybe TRBD1 (6 bases). CDR1 and CDR2 from the germline V gene are SEHNR and FQNEAQ (reference sequence). This CDR3 is 13 amino acids long. Trimming cost V 8 bases and J 2 bases, with 13 bases left between them. The CDR3 loop is CASDTGPPYEQYF. For the CDR3, the DNA is TGTGCCAGCGATACAGGGCCGCCCTACGAGCAGTACTTC.